The following is a T cell receptor (beta chain) sequence with its context. Profiled with immunoSEQ multiplex PCR; TCRdb holds only in-frame clones, not every one. Of 350,000 to 400,000 clones listed, roughly 87% are singletons. These data belong to a study of blood T cell repertoires in COVID-19. For the study at large: Samples came from the United States, Italy and Spain, spanning acute and convalescent COVID-19. T cells, B-cell-depleted T cells, or PBMCs provided the cDNA or gDNA that served as material.

Resolution of symptoms, clearance, or two negative PCRs was present in recovered Cohort 3 donors. This clonotype was sampled from a woman aged 30 to 39 who had recovered from COVID-19. The source material was PBMCs or T cells enriched from blood (not recorded which).

The CDR3 is CASVPTGGGYTF. CDR3 sequence (DNA): TGTGCCAGCGTCCCTACGGGGGGGGGCTACACCTTC. The chain links TRBV2 to TRBJ1-2, with D possibly being TRBD1 (5 bases). Germline V lookup: CDR1 SNHLY, CDR2 FYNNEI. CDR3 length equals 12 residues. The V end lost 8 bases, the J end lost 8 bases, and 15 bases lay between the germline ends.